These 32 T cell receptor beta chains were sequenced from one sample in a study of cytomegalovirus exposure and HLA in healthy donors. Researchers ran the PCR with 60 Vbeta and 13 Jbeta primers. The repertoire was sequenced with immunoSEQ multiplex PCR; TCRdb's copy has only in-frame clones and lacks some. The data hold just over 150,000 clones, with 80% observed a single time. Sequencing was carried out using PBMCs. The receptors were sampled from a male donor in good health and CMV-seropositive.

The chain has TRBV25-1 and TRBJ1-2; no clear D gene. In germline, CDR1 is MGHDK, CDR2 SYGVNS. The V end was cut by 1 base, the J end by 8 bases, with 8 bases between. The CDR3 totals 12 residues. The CDR3 is CASSESPRGYTF. CDR3 coding DNA: TGTGCCAGCAGTGAATCCCCCAGGGGCTACACCTTC.

This chain uses TRBV27 with TRBJ1-2, with 7 bases that match TRBD1. Per the germline V gene, CDR1 is MNHEY and CDR2 is SMNVEV (reference sequence). Losses at the gene ends were 6 bases for V and 1 base for J; bases not matched to a gene: 2. CDR3 size: 13 residues. The CDR3 coding sequence is TGTGCCAGCAGACGACAGGGTAACTATGGCTACACCTTC. It codes for CASRRQGNYGYTF.

The chain combines TRBV7-2 with TRBJ2-1; TRBD2 matches at 10 bases. The CDR3 covers 14 residues. Germline V CDR1 and CDR2: SGHTA, FQGNSA. V shed 5 bases and J 6 bases; nucleotides not matched to a gene: 4. DNA for the CDR3: TGTGCCAGCAGCGTCCTAGCGGGGGTCAATGAGCAGTTCTTC. Translating it yields CASSVLAGVNEQFF. Combining the CDR3 with reference TRBV7-2 and TRBJ2-1 gives the whole variable domain GAGVSQSPSNKVTEKGKDVELRCDPISGHTALYWYRQSLGQGLEFLIYFQGNSAPDKSGLPSDRFSAERTGGSVSTLTIQRTQQEDSAVYLCASSVLAGVNEQFFGPGTRLTVL.

V usage is TRBV19 and J usage is TRBJ2-7; 10 nucleotides match TRBD2. The CDR3 is 15 residues long. Germline assignment: CDR1 LNHDA and CDR2 SQIVND (reference sequence). V trimming: 5 bases; J trimming: 2 bases; junction bases outside the gene matches: 6. For the CDR3, the DNA is TGTGCCAGTAGTCTCGGGACTAGCGCTCCCTACGAGCAGTACTTC. It encodes CASSLGTSAPYEQYF.

This clone was counted only a few times. The chain uses TRBV5-1 and TRBJ2-1, with 9 bases that match TRBD2. Germline CDR1 SGHRS, CDR2 YFSETQ. J was trimmed by 9 bases and V by 4 bases; bases with no gene match: 8. The CDR3 runs 14 residues. The CDR3 bases are TGCGCCAGCAGCACCCAGGGGCGGGAGGGTGAGCAGTTCTTC. It translates to CASSTQGREGEQFF.

The chain carries TRBV7-2 and TRBJ1-1; a weak D match, TRBD1 (5 bases). The V and J ends lost 3 bases and 1 base respectively, with 12 bases between them. Germline CDR1 SGHTA, CDR2 FQGNSA. The CDR3 loop spans 15 amino acids. This CDR3 reads CASSFLWTRNTEAFF. Written as DNA, the CDR3 is TGTGCCAGCAGCTTCCTCTGGACAAGGAACACTGAAGCTTTCTTT.

The chain employs TRBV18 and TRBJ1-1; D is uncertain. The CDR3 runs to 14 residues. Trimming pared 0 bases from V and 2 bases from J, leaving 7 bases between. Germline CDR1 reads KGHSH; CDR2 reads LQKENI. The CDR3 sequence is CASSPPNGNTEAFF. For the CDR3, the DNA is TGTGCCAGCTCACCACCGAACGGTAACACTGAAGCTTTCTTT.

The CDR3 sequence: CASSLGQGGQETQYF. The CDR3 nucleotides read TGCGCCAGCAGCTTAGGACAGGGGGGCCAAGAGACCCAGTACTTC. The chain employs TRBV5-1 and TRBJ2-5, with TRBD1 matching 10 bases. The CDR3 is 15 residues long. Germline V gives CDR1 SGHRS, CDR2 YFSETQ. The junction had 2 bases not matched to a gene; V was cut back by 2 bases and J by 1 base.

This chain connects TRBV25-1 to TRBJ2-5, with TRBD1 matching 7 bases. V dropped 4 bases and J dropped 3; count of bases not matched to a gene: 8. The CDR3 length is 15 residues. The germline V gene has CDR1 MGHDK and CDR2 SYGVNS. Written as DNA, the CDR3 is TGTGCCAGCAGTGTGAACAGGGGATCCAAAGAGACCCAGTACTTC. Amino acid sequence: CASSVNRGSKETQYF.

The J gene is TRBJ1-4, the V gene TRBV7-8; D is possibly TRBD1 (6 bases). Trimming removed 5 bases at V and 0 bases at J, with 22 bases between. This CDR3 region has 19 residues. CDR1 and CDR2 (germline): SGHVS, FQNEAQ. CDR3 sequence: CASSLPRGQTFATNEKLFF. CDR3 nucleotide sequence: TGTGCCAGCAGCCTCCCTCGCGGACAGACCTTCGCAACTAATGAAAAACTGTTTTTT. The whole variable domain, remainder taken from reference TRBV7-8 and TRBJ1-4, is GAGVSQSPRYKVAKRGQDVALRCDPISGHVSLFWYQQALGQGPEFLTYFQNEAQLDKSGLPSDRFFAERPEGSVSTLKIQRTQQEDSAVYLCASSLPRGQTFATNEKLFFGSGTQLSVL.

This clone was detected a few times. This chain connects TRBV9 to TRBJ2-4; 8 nucleotides line up with TRBD2. Trimming took 3 bases from V and 3 from J; bases not matched to a gene: 2. Germline V gene data show CDR1 as SGDLS and CDR2 as YYNGEE. The CDR3 sequence is 14 residues long. CDR3 bases: TGTGCCAGCAGCGCCGGGAGGGGCAAAAACATTCAGTACTTC. Translation: CASSAGRGKNIQYF.

J is TRBJ2-1 and V is TRBV4-3, with 8 bases that match TRBD2. V was pared by 3 bases and J by 8 bases, with 6 bases of the junction left unmatched. Germline V CDR1 and CDR2: LGHNA, YSLEER. The CDR3 spans 14 residues. The CDR3: CASSQGAGVDEQFF. CDR3 in DNA: TGCGCCAGCAGCCAGGGAGCGGGAGTCGATGAGCAGTTCTTC.

CDR3 coding DNA: TGTGCCAGCAGCGTCGAGATGGGAGTGAGCTACGAGCAGTACTTC. Its translation: CASSVEMGVSYEQYF. The chain carries TRBV9 and TRBJ2-7; TRBD2 is a possible D gene (5 bases). Germline CDR1 reads SGDLS; CDR2 reads YYNGEE. V gave up 2 bases and J gave up 3 bases, with 15 bases separating them. The CDR3 is 15 residues long.

This clone occurred a few times. The J gene is TRBJ2-7, the V gene TRBV29-1, with 8 bases matching TRBD2. V shed 4 bases, J shed 1 base, and the junction held 6 bases outside the gene matches. The CDR3 length is 14 residues. CDR1 SQVTM and CDR2 ANQGSEA come from the germline V gene. As DNA, the CDR3 is TGCAGCGTTGCGGGAGGGGACCTATCCTACGAGCAGTACTTC. Its protein is CSVAGGDLSYEQYF.

The chain couples TRBV7-9 to TRBJ1-3; no reliable D call. Germline CDR1 reads SEHNR; CDR2 reads FQNEAQ (reference sequence). This CDR3 region has 14 residues. The germline V and J ends were trimmed by 0 bases and 1 base, with 4 bases remaining between them. In DNA, the CDR3 is TGTGCCAGCAGCTTAGCGACATCTGGAAACACCATATATTTT. Its protein is CASSLATSGNTIYF.

The rearrangement uses TRBV29-1 and TRBJ1-2, with D unresolved. Per the germline V gene, CDR1 is SQVTM and CDR2 is ANQGSEA. This CDR3 has 14 residues. V gave up 3 bases and J gave up 4 bases, with 15 bases separating them. CDR3 region: CSVDAPRTLYGYTF. The CDR3 DNA reads TGCAGCGTTGACGCCCCACGAACTCTCTATGGCTACACCTTC.

This clone was recorded a few times. This rearrangement joins TRBV6-4 to TRBJ2-1; TRBD2 agrees at 7 bases. Germline assignment: CDR1 MRHNA and CDR2 SNTAGT. V trimming: 0 bases; J trimming: 3 bases; junction bases outside the gene matches: 5. This CDR3 is 16 amino acids long. The CDR3 coding sequence is TGTGCCAGCAGTGACTCGGTTGGCGGGAGCTACAATGAGCAGTTCTTC. Translation gives CASSDSVGGSYNEQFF.

The chain combines TRBV7-3 with TRBJ2-1, with TRBD2 identical over 7 bases. Germline CDR1 reads SGHTA; CDR2 reads FQGTGA. The CDR3 extends over 14 amino acids. J gave up 6 bases and V 5 bases, and 7 bases lay outside the gene matches. Written as DNA, the CDR3 is TGTGCCAGCAGCCTGGGGGGGTCTGGCAATGAGCAGTTCTTC. Encoded protein: CASSLGGSGNEQFF.

This rearrangement joins TRBV9 to TRBJ2-3, with 9 bases aligning to TRBD1. CDR1 is SGDLS and CDR2 is YYNGEE in the germline V gene. After removal of 2 bases from V and 6 bases from J, the junction contained 7 bases not matched to a gene. The CDR3 loop spans 15 amino acids. The CDR3 DNA follows: TGTGCCAGCAGCGTGCTTGGACAGGGGACCGATACGCAGTATTTT. Protein sequence: CASSVLGQGTDTQYF. The full variable domain, its missing parts supplied by reference TRBV9 and TRBJ2-3, is DSGVTQTPKHLITATGQRVTLRCSPRSGDLSVYWYQQSLDQGLQFLIQYYNGEERAKGNILERFSAQQFPDLHSELNLSSLELGDSALYFCASSVLGQGTDTQYFGPGTRLTVL.

The V gene is TRBV7-9, the J gene TRBJ1-4, with D possibly TRBD1 on 5 matching bases. CDR3 size: 15 residues. V shed 1 base and J shed 6 bases, with 12 bases lying between them. The V gene's germline CDR1 is SEHNR and CDR2 FQNEAQ (reference sequence). The CDR3 loop reads CASSLGGAMDEKLFF. CDR3 DNA: TGTGCCAGCAGCTTAGGCGGGGCAATGGATGAAAAACTGTTTTTT.

V and J are TRBV10-3 and TRBJ2-1, with TRBD2 matching 11 bases. The length of the CDR3 is 14 residues. The J segment lost 7 bases and the V segment lost 4 bases, leaving 3 bases of the junction unmatched. CDR1 and CDR2 from the germline V gene are ENHRY and SYGVKD. CDR3 in amino acids: CAISVGTSGNEQFF. In DNA, the CDR3 is TGTGCCATCAGTGTCGGGACTAGCGGAAATGAGCAGTTCTTC.

On this clone: The junction differs from germline at one of its ends, possibly a read error. This chain connects TRBV7-9 to TRBJ1-1; D call uncertain. This CDR3 contains 12 residues. Germline CDR1 is SEHNR and CDR2 is FQNEAQ (reference sequence). The CDR3 protein is CSSSRDSSEAFF. CDR3 nucleotides: TGTTCCAGCAGCCGAGACTCCTCTGAAGCTTTCTTT.

The chain uses TRBV29-1 and TRBJ2-7; 8 bases fit TRBD1. Trimming cost V 4 bases and J 3 bases; bases outside gene matches: 8. Germline V gene sequence: CDR1 SQVTM, CDR2 ANQGSEA. This CDR3 contains 14 residues. The CDR3 DNA reads TGCAGCGTTGGTGGAGGACAGGGTTTCTACGAGCAGTACTTC. Amino acid sequence: CSVGGGQGFYEQYF.

V is TRBV9 and J is TRBJ2-7; 7 nucleotides match TRBD1. Germline-derived CDR1 and CDR2 are SGDLS and YYNGEE. This CDR3 spans 13 amino acids. With V trimmed by 4 bases and J by 5 bases, 6 bases remained unmatched. In nucleotides, the CDR3 is TGTGCCAGCAGCCCTGGACAGGCCGACGAGCAGTACTTC. This translates into CASSPGQADEQYF.

The V gene is TRBV7-9, the J gene TRBJ2-3; 8 bases map to TRBD1. Losses at the gene ends were 4 bases for V and 0 bases for J; bases not matched to a gene: 3. The CDR3 is 15 residues long. The germline CDR1 and CDR2 sequences are SEHNR and FQNEAQ (reference sequence). The DNA of the CDR3 is TGTGCCAGCAGCTCACAGGGGGTTAGCACAGATACGCAGTATTTT. Translation gives CASSSQGVSTDTQYF.

DNA of the CDR3: TGTGCCAGCAGTCCAGCGGGAGGGAGGATTCCAGATACGCAGTATTTT. It specifies CASSPAGGRIPDTQYF. The chain uses TRBV9 and TRBJ2-3; 10 bases map to TRBD2. The CDR3 contains 16 residues. Germline CDR1 and CDR2: SGDLS and YYNGEE. Trimming at V came to 5 bases and at J to 4 bases, leaving 10 bases not matched to a gene.

The J gene is TRBJ2-2, the V gene TRBV12-5; weak D call: TRBD1 (6 bases). The CDR3 consists of 14 residues. With 5 bases removed from V and 3 bases from J, the gap between germline ends came to 10 bases. Germline V gene data show CDR1 as LGHNT and CDR2 as FRNRAP. CDR3 nucleotides: TGTGCTAGTGGTCACAGGGCGGACACCGGGGAGCTGTTTTTT. Translating gives CASGHRADTGELFF.

This clone came up once. The genes are TRBV7-3 and TRBJ2-3, with a possible D match to TRBD1 (6 bases). CDR1 SGHTA and CDR2 FQGTGA come from the germline V gene. CDR3 length equals 16 residues. Trimming removed 0 bases from V and 4 bases from J, with 14 bases in between. As DNA, the CDR3 is TGTGCCAGCAGCTTAACCCGGGACACCCCGGCAGATACGCAGTATTTT. This translates into CASSLTRDTPADTQYF. Based on the CDR3 plus reference TRBV7-3 and TRBJ2-3, the full variable domain is GAGVSQTPSNKVTEKGKYVELRCDPISGHTALYWYRQSLGQGPEFLIYFQGTGAADDSGLPNDRFFAVRPEGSVSTLKIQRTERGDSAVYLCASSLTRDTPADTQYFGPGTRLTVL.

In this sample, this clone turned up once. The genes are TRBV9 and TRBJ1-2, with D possibly TRBD1 on 5 matching bases. The V end was cut by 4 bases, the J end by 2 bases, with 15 bases between. Germline assignment: CDR1 SGDLS and CDR2 YYNGEE. CDR3 length: 15 amino acids. CDR3 sequence (DNA): TGTGCCAGCAGCTTAAATCAGGGTGTAAACTATGGCTACACCTTC. Translation: CASSLNQGVNYGYTF.

The V and J genes are TRBV2 and TRBJ2-1; D not resolved. V dropped 3 bases and J dropped 8 bases, with 5 bases sitting between them. This CDR3 is 11 amino acids long. Germline assignment: CDR1 SNHLY and CDR2 FYNNEI. The CDR3 DNA follows: TGTGCCAGCAGTGAGTCGGATGAGCAGTTCTTC. Protein product: CASSESDEQFF.

The rearrangement uses TRBV28 and TRBJ1-5, with D possibly matching TRBD1 (5 bases). Deletions cut 7 bases from V and 6 bases from J, with 19 bases between. This CDR3 has 15 residues. The germline V gene encodes CDR1 MDHEN and CDR2 SYDVKM. CDR3 sequence: CASNTNSQASQPQHF. CDR3 nucleotide sequence: TGTGCCAGCAATACAAACTCACAGGCGTCTCAGCCCCAGCATTTT.

Comments on this clone: Mismatch with germline at one junction end may stem from a read error. The rearrangement links TRBV7-7 to TRBJ2-1; 12 positions agree with TRBD2. The CDR3 contains 15 residues. Germline V CDR1 and CDR2: SSHAT, FNYEAQ (reference sequence). CDR3 protein: CASSLRLAGGNEQFF. CDR3 in DNA: TGTGCTAGCAGCTTAAGGCTAGCGGGGGGGAATGAGCAGTTCTTC.